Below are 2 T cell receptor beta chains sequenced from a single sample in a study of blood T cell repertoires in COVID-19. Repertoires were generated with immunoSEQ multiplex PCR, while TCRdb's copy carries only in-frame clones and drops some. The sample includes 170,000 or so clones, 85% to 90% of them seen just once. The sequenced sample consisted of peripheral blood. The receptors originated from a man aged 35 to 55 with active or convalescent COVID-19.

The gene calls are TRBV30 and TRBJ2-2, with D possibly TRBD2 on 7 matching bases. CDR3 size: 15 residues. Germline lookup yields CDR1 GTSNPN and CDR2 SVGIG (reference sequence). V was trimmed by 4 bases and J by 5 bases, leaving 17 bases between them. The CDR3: CAWIKGRGETGELFF. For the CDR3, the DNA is TGTGCCTGGATCAAGGGGAGGGGGGAAACCGGGGAGCTGTTTTTT.

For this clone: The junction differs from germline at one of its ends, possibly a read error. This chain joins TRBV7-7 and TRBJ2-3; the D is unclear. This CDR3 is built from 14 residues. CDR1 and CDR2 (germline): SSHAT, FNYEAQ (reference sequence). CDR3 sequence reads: CASSLGSPTDTQYF. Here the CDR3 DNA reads TGTGCTAGCAGCTTGGGCTCGCCCACAGATACGCAGTATTTT.